These 8 T cell receptor beta chains share one sample of origin, sequenced in a study of control samples from healthy donors and cancer patients. Profiling relied on immunoSEQ multiplex PCR, and the TCRdb table lists in-frame clones only, not all of them. Of 100,000 to 150,000 clones listed, just under 95% were seen once; the top ten hold around 6%. What was sequenced was blood. The source of these receptors is a man in his late teens or twenties in good health.

The chain couples TRBV5-4 to TRBJ2-3, with D unresolved. Looked up from germline, CDR1 is SGHNT and CDR2 is YYREEE (reference sequence). This CDR3 is built from 12 residues. Trimming removed 1 base at V and 6 bases at J, with 6 bases between. CDR3 sequence: CASSLFPDTQYF. The CDR3 nucleotides read TGTGCCAGCAGCTTGTTCCCCGATACGCAGTATTTT.

The chain employs TRBV29-1 and TRBJ2-1; 10 bases map to TRBD2. The CDR3 sequence is 15 residues long. V dropped 3 bases and J dropped 7; count of bases not matched to a gene: 9. CDR1 is SQVTM, CDR2 ANQGSEA, per germline. Here the CDR3 reads CSVDSSGGAGNEQFF. Written as DNA, the CDR3 is TGCAGCGTTGATTCGAGCGGGGGGGCCGGAAATGAGCAGTTCTTC.

The chain couples TRBV6-6 to TRBJ2-3; D may be TRBD2 (5 bases). Trimming took off 0 bases at V and 3 bases at J, with 10 bases between the two ends. Per the germline V gene, CDR1 is MNHNY and CDR2 is SVGAGI (reference sequence). This CDR3 contains 15 residues. CDR3 in DNA: TGTGCCAGCAGTTACTCTGGACTTGTAACAGATACGCAGTATTTT. Translated: CASSYSGLVTDTQYF.

The J gene is TRBJ2-2, the V gene TRBV7-9, with D tentatively TRBD1 (6 bases). CDR1 and CDR2 from the germline V gene are SEHNR and FQNEAQ (reference sequence). V lost 5 bases, J lost 5 bases, and 18 bases lay in between. This CDR3 has 16 amino acids. DNA for the CDR3: TGTGCCAGCAGCCGGACAAGGACAGCCGAAACCGGGGAGCTGTTTTTT. Protein product: CASSRTRTAETGELFF.

The V gene is TRBV6-4, the J gene TRBJ2-1; 9 nucleotides line up with TRBD2. Trimming at V came to 3 bases and at J to 6 bases, leaving 3 bases not matched to a gene. Germline CDR1 reads MRHNA; CDR2 reads SNTAGT. CDR3 length: 14 residues. CDR3 nucleotides: TGTGCCAGCAGTGATGGCGGGGGGGCCAATGAGCAGTTCTTC. Translation gives CASSDGGGANEQFF.

The V call is TRBV30, the J call TRBJ2-3, with D unclear. This CDR3 is 12 amino acids long. V lost 2 bases, J lost 5 bases, and 8 bases lay in between. Germline V gives CDR1 GTSNPN, CDR2 SVGIG (reference sequence). CDR3 protein: CAWSPSGDTQYF. As DNA, the CDR3 is TGTGCCTGGAGTCCGTCGGGAGATACGCAGTATTTT.

The chain combines TRBV15 with TRBJ2-7; no clear D gene. Germline CDR1 reads LNHNV; CDR2 reads YYDKDF (reference sequence). The CDR3 sequence is 13 residues long. V was shortened by 2 bases and J by 5 bases, with 10 bases between the two germline ends. The CDR3: CATSRQKKNEQYF. DNA of the CDR3: TGTGCCACCAGCAGACAGAAAAAAAACGAGCAGTACTTC.

The gene calls are TRBV5-4 and TRBJ1-2; no definite D call. The CDR3 totals 15 residues. CDR1 is SGHNT and CDR2 is YYREEE in the germline V gene (reference sequence). V gave up 0 bases and J gave up 0 bases, with 9 bases separating them. CDR3 in DNA: TGTGCCAGCAGCTTGGAGGGTACAGCTAACTATGGCTACACCTTC. Amino acids: CASSLEGTANYGYTF. The full variable domain, rest sourced from reference TRBV5-4 and TRBJ1-2, is ETGVTQSPTHLIKTRGQQVTLRCSSQSGHNTVSWYQQALGQGPQFIFQYYREEENGRGNFPPRFSGLQFPNYSSELNVNALELDDSALYLCASSLEGTANYGYTFGSGTRLTVV.